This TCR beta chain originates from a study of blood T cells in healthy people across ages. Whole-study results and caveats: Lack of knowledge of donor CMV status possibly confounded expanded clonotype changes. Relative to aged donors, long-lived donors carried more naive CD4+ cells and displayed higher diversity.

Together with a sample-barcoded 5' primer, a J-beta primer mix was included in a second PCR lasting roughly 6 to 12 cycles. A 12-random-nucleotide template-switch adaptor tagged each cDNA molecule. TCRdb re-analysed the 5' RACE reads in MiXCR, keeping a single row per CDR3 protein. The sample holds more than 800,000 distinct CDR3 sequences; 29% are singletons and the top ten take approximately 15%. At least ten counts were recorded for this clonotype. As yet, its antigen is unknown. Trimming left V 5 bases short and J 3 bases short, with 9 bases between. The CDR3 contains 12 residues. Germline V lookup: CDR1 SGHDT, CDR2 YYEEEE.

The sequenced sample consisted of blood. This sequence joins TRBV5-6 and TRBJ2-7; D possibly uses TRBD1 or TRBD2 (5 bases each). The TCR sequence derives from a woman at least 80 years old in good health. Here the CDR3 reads CASSRGVYEQYF. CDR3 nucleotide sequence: TGTGCCAGCAGTCGAGGGGTCTACGAGCAGTACTTC.